The 21 T cell receptor beta chains below were found in one sample sequenced in a study of blood T cell repertoires in COVID-19. Measured with immunoSEQ multiplex PCR; TCRdb has only the in-frame clones, and not every one. The table has some 200,000 clones, 86% seen once. The material sequenced was PBMCs or T cells enriched from blood (not recorded which). These receptors all come from a woman in her thirties or forties with acute COVID-19.

The V and J genes are TRBV14 and TRBJ2-2; tentatively, D is TRBD1 (5 bases). Trimming removed 4 bases from V and 1 base from J, with 10 bases in between. This CDR3 contains 15 residues. Per the germline V gene, CDR1 is SGHDN and CDR2 is FVKESK. This CDR3 reads CASSRWGRNTGELFF. In nucleotides, the CDR3 is TGTGCCAGCAGCCGTTGGGGCCGGAACACCGGGGAGCTGTTTTTT.

This clone was counted between two and nine times. J is TRBJ1-1 and V is TRBV29-1, with D uncertain. There are 11 residues in the CDR3. Germline values: CDR1 SQVTM, CDR2 ANQGSEA. Trimming took off 2 bases at V and 6 bases at J, with 7 bases between the two ends. CDR3 sequence: CSVEISAEAFF. The CDR3 DNA reads as TGCAGCGTTGAAATTAGCGCTGAAGCTTTCTTT.

The gene calls are TRBV9 and TRBJ2-5; D is ambiguous. Germline loops: CDR1 SGDLS, CDR2 YYNGEE. Trimming took off 0 bases at V and 1 base at J, with 7 bases between the two ends. This CDR3 spans 14 amino acids. Here the CDR3 reads CASSVAGIQETQYF. The DNA for the CDR3 is TGTGCCAGCAGCGTAGCAGGTATCCAAGAGACCCAGTACTTC.

The rearrangement links TRBV7-9 to TRBJ2-5; no definite D call. Trimming took 6 bases from V and 2 from J, leaving 13 bases between them. The CDR3 runs to 14 residues. The germline CDR1 and CDR2 sequences are SEHNR and FQNEAQ (reference sequence). CDR3 sequence reads: CASSIVLTQETQYF. The CDR3 DNA sequence: TGTGCCAGCAGTATAGTACTCACGCAAGAGACCCAGTACTTC.

The chain has TRBV5-4 and TRBJ1-1; 7 positions match TRBD1. The V gene's germline CDR1 is SGHNT and CDR2 YYREEE (reference sequence). The CDR3 runs 17 residues. With 6 bases clipped from V and 2 bases from J, the junction kept 16 bases outside the gene matches. The CDR3 bases are TGTGCCAGCACCCCTGGGACAGTTCTCCGAGACAACACTGAAGCTTTCTTT. Translation: CASTPGTVLRDNTEAFF.

The V and J genes are TRBV6-1 and TRBJ2-1, with 13 bases matching TRBD2. V shed 4 bases, J shed 2 bases, and the junction held 8 bases outside the gene matches. This CDR3 spans 18 amino acids. Per the germline V gene, CDR1 is MNHNS and CDR2 is SASEGT. CDR3 amino acids: CASSVRTSGGFPYNEQFF. CDR3 in DNA: TGTGCCAGCAGTGTTCGGACTAGCGGGGGTTTCCCCTACAATGAGCAGTTCTTC.

On this clone: The germline gene is not matched at one end of the junction; a read error may be the cause. The chain is built from TRBV11-2 and TRBJ1-2; D may be TRBD1 (5 bases). Germline V gene sequence: CDR1 SGHAT, CDR2 FQNNGV. This CDR3 has 12 amino acids. CDR3 DNA sequence: TGTGCCAGCAGCTTAGAACGACAGAGCCCTCTCTTC. Translating gives CASSLERQSPLF.

V and J are TRBV18 and TRBJ1-2; tentative D call: TRBD1 (6 bases). Germline V CDR1 and CDR2: KGHSH, LQKENI. Between the trimmed V and J ends, which lost 3 bases and 3 bases, there was a span of 14 bases. The CDR3 contains 15 residues. The CDR3 DNA sequence: TGTGCCAGCTCACCTGGGGCAGGGGATGACTATGGCTACACCTTC. Translated: CASSPGAGDDYGYTF. The variable domain in full, completed from reference TRBV18 and TRBJ1-2, reads NAGVMQNPRHLVRRRGQEARLRCSPMKGHSHVYWYRQLPEEGLKFMVYLQKENIIDESGMPKERFSAEFPKEGPSILRIQQVVRGDSAAYFCASSPGAGDDYGYTFGSGTRLTVV.

This chain joins TRBV5-1 and TRBJ1-1; 7 bases agree with TRBD1. Looked up from germline, CDR1 is SGHRS and CDR2 is YFSETQ. V was clipped by 2 bases and J by 10 bases; unmatched bases: 8. The CDR3 extends over 13 amino acids. The CDR3 here is CASSFNSRTGAFF. DNA for the CDR3: TGCGCCAGCAGCTTTAACAGTCGGACAGGAGCTTTCTTT. Variable domain in full (rest from reference TRBV5-1 and TRBJ1-1): KAGVTQTPRYLIKTRGQQVTLSCSPISGHRSVSWYQQTPGQGLQFLFEYFSETQRNKGNFPGRFSGRQFSNSRSEMNVSTLELGDSALYLCASSFNSRTGAFFGQGTRLTVV.

The chain recombines TRBV6-2 or TRBV6-3 with TRBJ1-2, with 7 positions matching TRBD1. This CDR3 has 14 residues. V trimming: 5 bases; J trimming: 4 bases; junction bases outside the gene matches: 7. The germline V gene has CDR1 MNHEY and CDR2 SVGEGT. The CDR3 sequence: CASSPDRAVYGYTF. DNA of the CDR3: TGTGCCAGCAGTCCCGACAGGGCGGTCTATGGCTACACCTTC.

The count of this clone is one. The rearrangement joins TRBV19 to TRBJ2-1; TRBD1 matches at 8 bases. Germline V gene data show CDR1 as LNHDA and CDR2 as SQIVND (reference sequence). The J segment lost 4 bases and the V segment lost 0 bases, leaving 5 bases of the junction unmatched. CDR3 length: 16 amino acids. CDR3 residues: CASSIEKQGVYNEQFF. CDR3 DNA sequence: TGTGCCAGTAGTATAGAAAAACAGGGGGTTTACAATGAGCAGTTCTTC.

This chain uses TRBV11-2 with TRBJ2-5; D remains ambiguous. The ends were cut back, 4 bases at V and 5 bases at J, with 8 bases in the middle. The CDR3 is made up of 12 amino acids. The V gene's germline CDR1 is SGHAT and CDR2 FQNNGV. CDR3 DNA sequence: TGTGCCAGCAGCTCCCTTACTGAGACCCAGTACTTC. It yields the protein CASSSLTETQYF.

This chain uses TRBV28 with TRBJ1-1, with 7 bases identical to TRBD1. The CDR3 consists of 14 residues. CDR1 and CDR2 from the germline V gene are MDHEN and SYDVKM. Trimming removed 6 bases from V and 0 bases from J; junction bases left unmatched: 4. CDR3 in amino acids: CASRQGGLNTEAFF. CDR3 DNA: TGTGCCAGCAGACAAGGGGGCCTGAACACTGAAGCTTTCTTT.

The chain combines TRBV4-1 with TRBJ2-7; the match to TRBD1 covers 7 bases. The CDR3 has 14 residues. V trimming: 1 base; J trimming: 0 bases; junction bases outside the gene matches: 0. Germline V lookup: CDR1 MGHRA, CDR2 YSYEKL. The DNA for the CDR3 is TGCGCCAGCAGCCAAGGGGACAGCTCCTACGAGCAGTACGTC. Protein: CASSQGDSSYEQYV.

The V call is TRBV6-6, the J call TRBJ2-5; weak D call: TRBD1 (6 bases). CDR3 length: 13 residues. CDR1 is MNHNY and CDR2 is SVGAGI in the germline V gene (reference sequence). V shed 10 bases and J shed 2 bases, with 14 bases lying between them. The CDR3 reads CATDKTGQETQYF. The CDR3 DNA is TGTGCCACCGATAAAACAGGGCAAGAGACCCAGTACTTC.

V is TRBV5-5 and J is TRBJ1-1; D not certain. Between the trimmed V and J ends, which lost 0 bases and 11 bases, there was a span of 11 bases. Germline CDR1 SGHKS, CDR2 YYEKEE (reference sequence). The CDR3 extends over 12 amino acids. CDR3 sequence: CASSLGREAAFF. The CDR3 DNA reads TGTGCCAGCAGCTTGGGAAGGGAGGCGGCTTTCTTT.

This clone was seen a single time. The V and J genes are TRBV15 and TRBJ1-4; D call uncertain. Per germline, CDR1 LNHNV and CDR2 YYDKDF (reference sequence). The CDR3 length is 14 residues. V lost 3 bases and J lost 7, with 12 bases in between. CDR3 sequence: CATSRLTPGEKLFF. CDR3 in DNA: TGTGCCACCAGCAGGCTAACCCCGGGTGAAAAACTGTTTTTT.

J is TRBJ1-1 and V is TRBV11-1, with 8 bases fitting TRBD1. Unmatched junction bases numbered 7, after V lost 8 bases and J lost 5 bases. The CDR3 consists of 13 residues. Germline loops: CDR1 SGHAT, CDR2 FQDESV (reference sequence). Written as DNA, the CDR3 is TGTGCCAGCGGACAGGGAATAGGGACTGAAGCTTTCTTT. Translation: CASGQGIGTEAFF.

The chain carries TRBV10-2 and TRBJ2-7, with 7 bases fitting TRBD1. Trimming cost V 2 bases and J 2 bases; bases outside gene matches: 9. The CDR3 contains 16 residues. CDR1 is WSHSY, CDR2 SAAADI, per germline. Here the CDR3 reads CASSEGRGSPAYEQYV. In nucleotides, the CDR3 is TGCGCCAGCAGTGAGGGCAGGGGGTCTCCCGCCTACGAGCAGTACGTC.

This clone occurred a few times. V usage is TRBV19 and J usage is TRBJ1-6; maybe TRBD1 (5 bases). Trimming left V 5 bases short and J 6 bases short, with 14 bases between. CDR1 LNHDA and CDR2 SQIVND come from the germline V gene (reference sequence). The CDR3 is 15 amino acids. The CDR3 nucleotides read TGTGCCAGTAGTGCGGGGGTTGGGGTTAATTCACCCCTCCACTTT. Its translation: CASSAGVGVNSPLHF.

The chain combines TRBV5-1 with TRBJ1-1; unclear D gene. The CDR3 sequence is 13 residues long. Germline V gene data show CDR1 as SGHRS and CDR2 as YFSETQ. Trimming left V 3 bases short and J 5 bases short, with 11 bases between. CDR3 coding DNA: TGCGCCAGCAGCTCCTCATTCAGGACTGAAGCTTTCTTT. Its protein is CASSSSFRTEAFF.